The present TCR beta chain was sequenced within a study of T-cell reconstitution after alpha-beta-depleted transplantation in children. The CDR3 contains 11 residues when both ends are counted. CDR1 and CDR2 from the germline V gene are SNHLY and FYNNEI. Unique molecular identifiers were built into the TCRbeta library. TCRdb independently ran MiXCR on the PCR reads; one entry per CDR3 protein. The sample yields 500,000 to 600,000 distinct CDR3 sequences, around 20% seen once. This clonotype was seen a handful of times. Here the CDR3 omits its conserved ending phenylalanine or tryptophan, so a read error is the likely source. It is unclear where the CDR3 begins or ends on the DNA, so no DNA is shown, and the CDR3 is as TCRdb lists it.

The material was PBMCs from the stem cell graft donor, obtained from the stem cell graft. The origin of this receptor is a human donor who donated a stem cell graft to a child with acute lymphoblastic leukemia. The chain combines TRBV2 with TRBJ1-4; the table calls TRBD1, which could not be checked here. CDR3 loop: CASSEGGPPFS.